This T cell receptor beta chain is drawn from a study of T cell repertoires in cytomegalovirus infection (dated by TCRdb to about 2019). About the full investigation: Donor HLA type was relevant to the analysis, because carriage of CMV infection together with the matching HLA type was indicated by public TCR beta signatures. Overall results and qualifications from the work: In both this cohort and an independent cohort of more than 350 donors, the cumulative frequency of public TCR beta family members distinguished carriers of CMV infection plus the relevant HLA type. In the ex vivo response, HLA-C-restricted CMV-specific TCR beta clonotypes were dominant, and in two of eight donors the single most frequent clonotype came from this HLA-C-restricted group.

This clonotype was counted between two and nine times. It lacks a known antigen. No base qualities exist here, and no much larger clone lies one base off it. V is trimmed back by 7 bases and J by 0 bases, and the junction contains 5 bases that no gene match accounts for. CDR1 and CDR2 are drawn from the germline V gene: SQVTM, ANQGSEA. Inclusive of the bounding cysteine and phenylalanine, the CDR3 is 13 residues long. Only the CDR3 DNA is retained, 39 bases long and in frame from the first base. Sequencing relied on an Illumina HiSeq 1500. TCRdb trimmed public reads at Q25 via fastp, called clones via MiXCR and kept in-frame beta chains. Rows are combined by CDR3 protein, so each entry shows the most common genes and DNA. Here the sample has about 190,000 distinct CDR3 sequences; about a tenth occur a single time. The ten top clones hold 4.6% of the sample.

Sequencing was carried out using PBMCs. The chain is encoded by TRBV29-1 joined to TRBJ1-1, and 7 junctional nucleotides match TRBD1. The receptor's source is a human donor in good health (CMV status not recorded). Some clones in this sample may be carry-over from other donors' samples. The CDR3 amino acid sequence is: CSAQTGMNTEAFF. The DNA is TGCAGCGCCCAGACAGGGATGAACACTGAAGCTTTCTTT.